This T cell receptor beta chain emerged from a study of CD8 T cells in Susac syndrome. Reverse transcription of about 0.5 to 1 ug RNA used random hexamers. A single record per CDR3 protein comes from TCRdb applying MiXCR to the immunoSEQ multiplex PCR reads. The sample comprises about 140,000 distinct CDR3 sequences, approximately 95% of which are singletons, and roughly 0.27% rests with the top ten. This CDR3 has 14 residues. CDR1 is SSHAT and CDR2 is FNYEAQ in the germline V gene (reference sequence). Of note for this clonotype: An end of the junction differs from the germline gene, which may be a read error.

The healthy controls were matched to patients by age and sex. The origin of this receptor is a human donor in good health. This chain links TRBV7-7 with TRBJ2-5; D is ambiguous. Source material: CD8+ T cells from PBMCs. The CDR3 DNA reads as TGTGCTAGCAGCTTACGCCGATATGAGGAGACCCAGTACTTC. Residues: CASSLRRYEETQYF. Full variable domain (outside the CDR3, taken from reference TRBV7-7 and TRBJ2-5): GAGVSQSPRYKVTKRGQDVTLRCDPISSHATLYWYQQALGQGPEFLTYFNYEAQPDKSGLPSDRFSAERPEGSISTLTIQRTEQRDSAMYRCASSLRRYEETQYFGPGTRLLVL.